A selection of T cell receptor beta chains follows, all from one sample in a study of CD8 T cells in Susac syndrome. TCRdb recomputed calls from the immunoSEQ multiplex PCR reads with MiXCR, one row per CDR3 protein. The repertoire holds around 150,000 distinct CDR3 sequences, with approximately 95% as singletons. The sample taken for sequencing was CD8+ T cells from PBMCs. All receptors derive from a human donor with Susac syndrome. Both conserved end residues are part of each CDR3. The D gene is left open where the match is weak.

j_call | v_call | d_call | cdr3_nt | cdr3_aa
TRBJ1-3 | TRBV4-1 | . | TGCGCCAGCAGCCAAGTTCCTTTTCTTCCCTCTGGAAACACCATATATTTT | CASSQVPFLPSGNTIYF
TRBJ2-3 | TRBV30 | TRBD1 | TGTGCCTGGACGACAGGGACCTTTACTACGCAGTATTTT | CAWTTGTFTTQYF
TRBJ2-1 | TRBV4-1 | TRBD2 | TGCGCCAGCAGCCCCCTGCAGGCGGGGGTCTCCTACAATGAGCAGTTCTTC | CASSPLQAGVSYNEQFF
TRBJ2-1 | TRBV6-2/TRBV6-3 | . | TGTGCCAGCAGTTATCCGAGCTCCTACAATGAGCAGTTCTTC | CASSYPSSYNEQFF
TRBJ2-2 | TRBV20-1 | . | TGCAGTGCTAGGGACCACAGGGACCCCGGGGAGCTGTTTTTT | CSARDHRDPGELFF
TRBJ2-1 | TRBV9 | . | TGTGCCAGCAGCGGGGGTTCTCTTAATGAGCAGTTCTTC | CASSGGSLNEQFF
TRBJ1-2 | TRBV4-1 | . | TGCGCCAGCAGCCAACCGACCGGGAAAGGGGACAACTATGGCTACACCTTC | CASSQPTGKGDNYGYTF
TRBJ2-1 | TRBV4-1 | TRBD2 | TGCGCCAGCAGCCAAGTCCCGGGACTAGCTCCCAAGGGGGATGAGCAGTTCTTC | CASSQVPGLAPKGDEQFF
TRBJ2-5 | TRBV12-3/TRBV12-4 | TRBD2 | TGTGCCACTCGGGGACTAGCGGGAGAGATGGGCCAAGAGACCCAGTACTTC | CATRGLAGEMGQETQYF
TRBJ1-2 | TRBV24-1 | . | TGTGCCACCAGTGATTTCCCCAGAGGCTATGGCTACACCTTC | CATSDFPRGYGYTF
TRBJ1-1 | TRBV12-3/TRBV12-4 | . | TGTGCCAGCAGTCCGTATGGGAGCACTGAAGCTTTCTTT | CASSPYGSTEAFF
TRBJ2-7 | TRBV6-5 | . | TGTGCCAGCAGTTACTCAACGGGACCTTCCTACGAGCAGTACTTC | CASSYSTGPSYEQYF
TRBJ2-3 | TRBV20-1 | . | TGCAGTGCTACTCGCAGGCCCCGGAACTATCAGGGCACAGATACGCAGTATTTT | CSATRRPRNYQGTDTQYF
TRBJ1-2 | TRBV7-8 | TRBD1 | TGTGCCAGCAGCTTCACCCCCACAGGGGTTCCCTATGGCTACACCTTC | CASSFTPTGVPYGYTF
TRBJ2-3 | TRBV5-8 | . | TGTGCCAGCAGCCTCGGACATGGGAGCACAGATACGCAGTATTTT | CASSLGHGSTDTQYF
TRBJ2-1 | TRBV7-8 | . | TGTGCCAGCAGCTCTCTAGTACTAGGCTCCTACAATGAGCAGTTCTTC | CASSSLVLGSYNEQFF
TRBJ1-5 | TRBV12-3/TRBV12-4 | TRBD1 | TGTGCCAGCAGTTTCGGGCAGGGGGGCAATCAGCCCCAGCATTTT | CASSFGQGGNQPQHF
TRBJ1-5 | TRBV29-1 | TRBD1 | TGCAGCGTTCAGACAGGGATGAATCAGCCCCAGCATTTT | CSVQTGMNQPQHF
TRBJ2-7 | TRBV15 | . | TGTGCCACCAGCAGGGCCTCATTTTTAGGCCCCAACTACGAGCAGTACTTC | CATSRASFLGPNYEQYF
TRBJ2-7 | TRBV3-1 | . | TGTGCCAGCAGCCACGAGAGCTCCTACGAGCAGTACTTC | CASSHESSYEQYF
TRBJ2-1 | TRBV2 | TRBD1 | TGTGCCAGCAGCGAGGGGACAGGGGATTGGGAGTTCTTC | CASSEGTGDWEFF
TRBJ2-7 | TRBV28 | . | TGTGCCAGCAGTTTAAGCGCCGGGGGAAGCGACGAGCAGTACTTC | CASSLSAGGSDEQYF
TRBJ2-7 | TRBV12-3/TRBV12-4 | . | TGTGCCAGCAGTCCCCTTCGGACCGTCGCTACGGGGCAGTACTTC | CASSPLRTVATGQYF